A selection of T cell receptor beta chains follows, all from one sample in a study of response to subunit inactivated influenza vaccine. TCRdb re-derived calls from the RT-PCR reads in MiXCR, one entry per CDR3 protein. The repertoire has hundreds of thousands of distinct CDR3 sequences, roughly 20% of them found once; the top ten carry around 9.9%. This material consisted of PBMCs from blood, taken more than 4 days after vaccination. All receptors come from a man in his forties or fifties who received an inactivated influenza vaccine. Both conserved end residues are part of each CDR3. The D gene is left open where the match is weak. Where a row states a size, it is once, few, many or the class of an expanded clone; other rows omit it.

D	J	size	V	DNA	CDR3
NA	TRBJ2-7	NA	TRBV19	TGTGCCAGTAGTTCCGCAGGGCAGGGTCGGAGCGAGCAGTACTTC	CASSSAGQGRSEQYF
TRBD2	TRBJ2-7	few	TRBV9	TGTGCCAGCAGCAGGAGCGGGAGCCACGAGCAGTACTTC	CASSRSGSHEQYF
TRBD2	TRBJ2-3	few	TRBV6-5	TGTGCCAGCAGTTACGGGTGGAGCGGGAGGGTGACAGATACGCAGTATTTT	CASSYGWSGRVTDTQYF
NA	TRBJ2-7	NA	TRBV5-5	TGTGCCAGCAGCTTGAAGGCTGAAACCTACGAGCAGTACTTC	CASSLKAETYEQYF
TRBD1	TRBJ2-7	NA	TRBV6-1	TGTGCCAGCAGTGAACCACTGAGGAACAGGGGGCGCCACGAGCAGTACTTC	CASSEPLRNRGRHEQYF
NA	TRBJ2-7	few	TRBV20-1	TGCAGTGCTAGAGATCCCCCCTACGAGCAGTACTTC	CSARDPPYEQYF
TRBD1	TRBJ2-7	NA	TRBV7-9	TGTGCCAGCAGCCACGGACAGGGTTTCTACGAGCAGTACTTC	CASSHGQGFYEQYF
TRBD2	TRBJ2-7	NA	TRBV27	TGTGCCAGCAGTCCCCGGGACTACTTTCTCGAGCAGTACTTC	CASSPRDYFLEQYF
TRBD1	TRBJ2-6	few	TRBV20-1	TGCAGTGCTGGGGACAGGGATTCGGGGGCCAACGTCCTGACTTTC	CSAGDRDSGANVLTF
TRBD2	TRBJ2-5	many	TRBV29-1	TGCAGCGTTGATTTAGCGGGAGGTAGAACGGAGACCCAGTACTTC	CSVDLAGGRTETQYF
TRBD2	TRBJ2-1	few	TRBV24-1	TGTGCCACCAGTGACTCACCCGGACTAGCGGGAGATTGGGTACATTACAATGAGCAGTTCTTC	CATSDSPGLAGDWVHYNEQFF
NA	TRBJ2-5	NA	TRBV9	TGTGCCAGCAACCAGGGGGGAGGAAGAGAGACCCAGTACTTC	CASNQGGGRETQYF
TRBD2	TRBJ2-3	many	TRBV6-2/TRBV6-3	TGTGCCAGCAGTCCCTTGGGACTATCGAAGGCTACGCAGTATTTT	CASSPLGLSKATQYF
NA	TRBJ2-3	NA	TRBV10-3	TGTGCCATCAGTGAGTCGAAACGGGGAGTTCAGACAGATACGCAGTATTTT	CAISESKRGVQTDTQYF
TRBD1	TRBJ1-3	few	TRBV20-1	TGCAGTGCTAGAGATGCGACAGGGGGCTCTGGAAACACCATATATTTT	CSARDATGGSGNTIYF
TRBD1	TRBJ2-7	NA	TRBV7-9	TGTGCCAGCCAACCGGGACAGGGCAAGTACGAGCAGTACTTC	CASQPGQGKYEQYF
NA	TRBJ2-1	NA	TRBV6-5	TGTGCCAGCAGTTACAGACTCCTCCCTGTCAATGAGCAGTTCTTC	CASSYRLLPVNEQFF
NA	TRBJ2-1	NA	TRBV7-3	TGTGCCAGCAGCTTAAATACGGGCTCCTACAATGAGCAGTTCTTC	CASSLNTGSYNEQFF